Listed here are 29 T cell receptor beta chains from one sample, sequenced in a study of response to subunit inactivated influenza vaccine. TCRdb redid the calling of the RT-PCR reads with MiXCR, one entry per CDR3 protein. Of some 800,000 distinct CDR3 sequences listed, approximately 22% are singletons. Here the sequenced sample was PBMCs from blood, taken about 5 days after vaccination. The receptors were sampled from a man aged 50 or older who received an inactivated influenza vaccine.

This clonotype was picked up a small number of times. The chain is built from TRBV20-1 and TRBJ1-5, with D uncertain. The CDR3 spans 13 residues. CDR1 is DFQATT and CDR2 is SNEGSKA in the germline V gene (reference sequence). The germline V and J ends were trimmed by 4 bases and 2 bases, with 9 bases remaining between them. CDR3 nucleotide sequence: TGCAGTGCTAACCGACACGGCAATCAGCCCCAGCATTTT. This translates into CSANRHGNQPQHF.

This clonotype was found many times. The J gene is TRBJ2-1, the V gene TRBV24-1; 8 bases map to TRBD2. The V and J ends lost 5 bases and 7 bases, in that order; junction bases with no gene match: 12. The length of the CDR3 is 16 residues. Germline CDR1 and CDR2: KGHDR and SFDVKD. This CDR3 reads CATSALGSSGRNEQFF. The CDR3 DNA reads TGTGCCACCAGTGCCCTGGGGTCTAGCGGGCGGAATGAGCAGTTCTTC.

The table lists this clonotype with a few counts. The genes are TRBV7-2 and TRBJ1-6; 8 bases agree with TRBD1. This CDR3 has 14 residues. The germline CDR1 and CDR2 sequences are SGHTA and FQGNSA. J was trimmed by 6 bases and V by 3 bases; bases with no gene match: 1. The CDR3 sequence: CASSFDRGNSPLHF. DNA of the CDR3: TGTGCCAGCAGCTTCGACAGGGGTAATTCACCCCTCCACTTT. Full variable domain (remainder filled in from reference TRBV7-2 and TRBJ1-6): GAGVSQSPSNKVTEKGKDVELRCDPISGHTALYWYRQSLGQGLEFLIYFQGNSAPDKSGLPSDRFSAERTGGSVSTLTIQRTQQEDSAVYLCASSFDRGNSPLHFGNGTRLTVT.

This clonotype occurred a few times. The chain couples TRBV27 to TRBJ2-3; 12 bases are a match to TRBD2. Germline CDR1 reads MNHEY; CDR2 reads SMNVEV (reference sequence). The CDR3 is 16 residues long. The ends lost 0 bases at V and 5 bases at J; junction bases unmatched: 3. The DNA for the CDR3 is TGTGCCAGCAGTTTATCGACTAGCGGGAGTTTAGATACGCAGTATTTT. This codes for CASSLSTSGSLDTQYF.

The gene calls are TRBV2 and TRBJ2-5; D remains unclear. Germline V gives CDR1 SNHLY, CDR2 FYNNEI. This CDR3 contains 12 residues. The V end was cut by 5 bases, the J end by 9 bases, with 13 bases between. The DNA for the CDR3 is TGTGCCAGCAGTTTTGGAGTGTTGGCCCAGTACTTC. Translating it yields CASSFGVLAQYF.

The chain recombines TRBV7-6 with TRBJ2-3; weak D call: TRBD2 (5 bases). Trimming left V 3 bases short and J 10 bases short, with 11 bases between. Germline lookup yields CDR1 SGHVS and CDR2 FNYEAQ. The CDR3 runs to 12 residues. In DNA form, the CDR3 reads TGTGCCAGCAGCTTTGGGCAGGAGGCGCAGTATTTT. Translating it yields CASSFGQEAQYF.

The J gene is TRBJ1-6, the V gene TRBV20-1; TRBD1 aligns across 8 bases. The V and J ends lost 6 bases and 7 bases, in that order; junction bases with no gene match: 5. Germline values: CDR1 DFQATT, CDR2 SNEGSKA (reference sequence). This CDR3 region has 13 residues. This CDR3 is CSATTGGNSPLHF. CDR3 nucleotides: TGCAGTGCCACCACAGGGGGAAATTCACCCCTCCACTTT.

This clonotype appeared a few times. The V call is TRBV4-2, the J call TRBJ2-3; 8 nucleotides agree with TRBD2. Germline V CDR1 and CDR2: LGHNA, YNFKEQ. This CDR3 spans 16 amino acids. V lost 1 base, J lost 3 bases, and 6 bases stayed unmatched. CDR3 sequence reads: CASSQVAGGGTDTQYF. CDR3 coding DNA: TGTGCCAGCAGCCAAGTCGCGGGAGGCGGAACAGATACGCAGTATTTT.

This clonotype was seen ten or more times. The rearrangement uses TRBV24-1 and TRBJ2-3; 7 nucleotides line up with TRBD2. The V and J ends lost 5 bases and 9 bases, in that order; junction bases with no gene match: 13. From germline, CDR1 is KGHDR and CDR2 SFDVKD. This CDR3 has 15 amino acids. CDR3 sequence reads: CATSGVAAGELTQYF. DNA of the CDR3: TGTGCCACCAGTGGGGTCGCGGCGGGAGAGTTGACGCAGTATTTT.

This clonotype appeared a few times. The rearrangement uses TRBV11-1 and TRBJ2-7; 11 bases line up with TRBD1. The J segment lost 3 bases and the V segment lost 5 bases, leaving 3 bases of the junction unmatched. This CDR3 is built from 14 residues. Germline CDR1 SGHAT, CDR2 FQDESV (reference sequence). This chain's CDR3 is CASSIGTGGYEQYF. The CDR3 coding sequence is TGTGCCAGCAGCATCGGGACAGGGGGCTACGAGCAGTACTTC.

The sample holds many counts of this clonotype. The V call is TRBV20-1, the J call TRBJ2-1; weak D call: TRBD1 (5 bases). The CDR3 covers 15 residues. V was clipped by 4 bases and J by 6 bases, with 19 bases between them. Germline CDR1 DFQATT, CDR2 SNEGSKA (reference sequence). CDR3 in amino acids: CSAKPDTGSGNEQFF. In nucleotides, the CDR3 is TGCAGTGCTAAACCAGACACAGGATCTGGCAATGAGCAGTTCTTC.

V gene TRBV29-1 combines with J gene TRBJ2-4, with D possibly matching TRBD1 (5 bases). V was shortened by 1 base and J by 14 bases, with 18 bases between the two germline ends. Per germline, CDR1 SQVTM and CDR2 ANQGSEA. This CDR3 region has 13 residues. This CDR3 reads CSVEAERGGPEYF. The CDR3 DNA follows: TGCAGCGTTGAAGCTGAAAGGGGCGGCCCGGAGTACTTC.

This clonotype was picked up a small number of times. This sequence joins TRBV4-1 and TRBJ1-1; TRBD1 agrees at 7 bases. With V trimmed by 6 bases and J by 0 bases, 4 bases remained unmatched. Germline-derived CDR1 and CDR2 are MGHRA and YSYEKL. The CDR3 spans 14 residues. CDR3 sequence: CASRWGTVNTEAFF. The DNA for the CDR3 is TGCGCCAGCAGATGGGGGACAGTGAACACTGAAGCTTTCTTT.

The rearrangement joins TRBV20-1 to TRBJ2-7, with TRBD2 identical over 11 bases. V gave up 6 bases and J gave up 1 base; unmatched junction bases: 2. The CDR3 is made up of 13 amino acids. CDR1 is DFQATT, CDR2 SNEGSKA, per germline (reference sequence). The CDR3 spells CSATSGGSYEQYF. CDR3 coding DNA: TGCAGTGCCACTAGCGGGGGATCCTACGAGCAGTACTTC.

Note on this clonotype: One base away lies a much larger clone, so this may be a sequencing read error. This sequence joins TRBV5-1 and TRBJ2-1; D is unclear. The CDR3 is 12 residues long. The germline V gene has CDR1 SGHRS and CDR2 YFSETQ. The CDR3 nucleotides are TGCGCCAGCAGCGATAGGTACAATGAGCTGTTCTTC. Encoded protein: CASSDRYNELFF.

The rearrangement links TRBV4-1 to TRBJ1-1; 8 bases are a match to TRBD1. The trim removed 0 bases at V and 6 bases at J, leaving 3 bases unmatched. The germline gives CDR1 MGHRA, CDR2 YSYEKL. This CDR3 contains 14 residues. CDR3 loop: CASSQDRGRPEAFF. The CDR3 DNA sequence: TGCGCCAGCAGCCAAGACAGGGGGCGGCCTGAAGCTTTCTTT.

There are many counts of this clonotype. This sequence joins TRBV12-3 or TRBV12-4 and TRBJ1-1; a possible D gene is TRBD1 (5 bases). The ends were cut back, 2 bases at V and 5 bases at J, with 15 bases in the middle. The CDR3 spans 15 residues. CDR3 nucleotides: TGTGCCAGCAGTTTACGGTCAGGGAGGATAACTGAAGCTTTCTTT. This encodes CASSLRSGRITEAFF.

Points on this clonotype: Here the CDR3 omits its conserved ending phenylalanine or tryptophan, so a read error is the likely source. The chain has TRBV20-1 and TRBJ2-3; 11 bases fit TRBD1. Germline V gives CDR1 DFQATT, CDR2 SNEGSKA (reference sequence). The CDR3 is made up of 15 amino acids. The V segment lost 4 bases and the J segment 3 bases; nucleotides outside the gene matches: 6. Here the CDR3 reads CSATRTGGATDTQYL. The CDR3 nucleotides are TGCAGTGCTACCCGGACAGGGGGCGCAACAGATACGCAGTATTTG.

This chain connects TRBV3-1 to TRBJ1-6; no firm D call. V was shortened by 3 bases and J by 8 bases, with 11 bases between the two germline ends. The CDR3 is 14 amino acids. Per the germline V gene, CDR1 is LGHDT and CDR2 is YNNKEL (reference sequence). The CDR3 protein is CASSQAIPDSPLHF. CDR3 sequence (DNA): TGTGCCAGCAGCCAGGCTATCCCGGATTCACCCCTCCACTTT.

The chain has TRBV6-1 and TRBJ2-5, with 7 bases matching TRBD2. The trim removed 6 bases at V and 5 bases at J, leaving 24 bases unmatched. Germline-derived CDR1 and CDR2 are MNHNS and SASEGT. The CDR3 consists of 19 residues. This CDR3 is CASSHLFVAGRLGGETQYF. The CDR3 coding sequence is TGTGCCAGCAGCCACCTGTTTGTAGCGGGCCGATTGGGGGGTGAGACCCAGTACTTC.

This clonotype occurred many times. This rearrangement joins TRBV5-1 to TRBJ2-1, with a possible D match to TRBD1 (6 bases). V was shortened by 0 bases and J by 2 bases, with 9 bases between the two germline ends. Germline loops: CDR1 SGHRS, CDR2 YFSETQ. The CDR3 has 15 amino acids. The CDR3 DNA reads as TGCGCCAGCAGCTTGGCAGGGGATACCTACAATGAGCAGTTCTTC. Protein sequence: CASSLAGDTYNEQFF.

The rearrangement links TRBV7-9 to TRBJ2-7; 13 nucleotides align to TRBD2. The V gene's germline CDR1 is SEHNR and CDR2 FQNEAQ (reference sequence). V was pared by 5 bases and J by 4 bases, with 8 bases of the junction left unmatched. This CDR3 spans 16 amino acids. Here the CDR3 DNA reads TGTGCCAGCAGCCTCTGGACTAGCGGGAGAGGTTACGAGCAGTACTTC. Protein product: CASSLWTSGRGYEQYF.

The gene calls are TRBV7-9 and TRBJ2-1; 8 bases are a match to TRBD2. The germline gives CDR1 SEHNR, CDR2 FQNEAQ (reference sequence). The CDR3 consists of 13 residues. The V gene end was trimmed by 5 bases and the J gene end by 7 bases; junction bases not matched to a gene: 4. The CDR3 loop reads CASSPTSVNEQFF. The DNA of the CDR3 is TGTGCCAGCAGCCCGACTAGCGTAAATGAGCAGTTCTTC.

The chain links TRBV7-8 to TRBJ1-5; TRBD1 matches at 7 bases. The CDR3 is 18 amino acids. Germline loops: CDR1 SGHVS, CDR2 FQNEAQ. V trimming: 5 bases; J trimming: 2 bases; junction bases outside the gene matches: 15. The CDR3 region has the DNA TGTGCCAGCAGCCCTCGATTTACACAGGGGCCGGGCAATCAGCCCCAGCATTTT. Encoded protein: CASSPRFTQGPGNQPQHF.

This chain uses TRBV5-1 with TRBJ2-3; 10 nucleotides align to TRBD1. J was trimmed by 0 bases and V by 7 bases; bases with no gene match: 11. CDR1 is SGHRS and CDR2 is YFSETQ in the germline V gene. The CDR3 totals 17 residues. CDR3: CASRRDRGGSSTDTQYF. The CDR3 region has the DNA TGCGCCAGCCGCCGGGACAGGGGAGGCTCTAGCACAGATACGCAGTATTTT.

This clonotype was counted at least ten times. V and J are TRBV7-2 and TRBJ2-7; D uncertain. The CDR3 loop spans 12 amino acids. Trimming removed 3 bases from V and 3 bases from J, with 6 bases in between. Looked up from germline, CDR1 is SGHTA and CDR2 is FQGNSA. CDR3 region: CASSLDLYEQYF. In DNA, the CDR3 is TGTGCCAGCAGCTTGGACCTCTACGAGCAGTACTTC.

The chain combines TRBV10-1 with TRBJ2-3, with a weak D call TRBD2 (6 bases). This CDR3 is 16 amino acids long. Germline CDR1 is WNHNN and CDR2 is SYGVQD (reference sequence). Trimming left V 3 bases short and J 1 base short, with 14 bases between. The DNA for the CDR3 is TGCGCCAGCAGTGATGTAAGGGCTAGCGGCACAGATACGCAGTATTTT. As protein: CASSDVRASGTDTQYF.

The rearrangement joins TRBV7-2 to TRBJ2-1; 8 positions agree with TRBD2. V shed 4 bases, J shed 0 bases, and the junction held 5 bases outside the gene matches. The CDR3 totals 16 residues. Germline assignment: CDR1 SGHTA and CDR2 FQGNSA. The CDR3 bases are TGTGCCAGCAGCTACATAGCGGGACACTCCTACAATGAGCAGTTCTTC. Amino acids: CASSYIAGHSYNEQFF.

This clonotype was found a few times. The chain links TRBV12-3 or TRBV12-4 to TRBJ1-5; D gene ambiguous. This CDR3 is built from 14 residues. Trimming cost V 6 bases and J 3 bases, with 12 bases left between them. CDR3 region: CASSPSRSNQPQHF. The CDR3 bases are TGTGCCAGCAGCCCCAGCAGGTCCAATCAGCCCCAGCATTTT.